Below, one T cell receptor beta chain is given with its context. Antigen specificity is unknown. Vbeta (60) and Jbeta (13) primers were used in the PCR. The repertoire was sequenced with immunoSEQ multiplex PCR; TCRdb's copy has only in-frame clones and lacks some. Here the sample spans around 150,000 clones, around 80% being singletons. This sample was taken from a study of cytomegalovirus exposure and HLA in healthy donors. Study-wide points: TCR beta V segments were, for the most part, productive about 87% or about 30% of the time in an earlier analysis. The study recorded over 150 TCR beta chains that were cytomegalovirus-associated. It was assumed in the presence/absence analyses that sequencing depth was roughly uniform across donors.

It was healthy bone marrow donors who served as donors. The CDR3 totals 15 residues. Per germline, CDR1 MRHNA and CDR2 SNTAGT. With 4 bases clipped from V and 1 base from J, the junction kept 1 base outside the gene matches. The J gene is TRBJ2-3, the V gene TRBV6-4; 11 positions agree with TRBD2. The sequence came from a man aged 35 to 55 in good health and CMV-seropositive. Specimen: PBMCs. The CDR3 DNA follows: TGTGCCAGCAGTGCACTAGCGGGGGGCACAGATACGCAGTATTTT. Protein product: CASSALAGGTDTQYF.